This T cell receptor beta chain emerged from a study of T cell responses to AZD1222 COVID-19 vaccine. Study-level points and caveats: Repertoires were sampled only after the peak T cell response.

Libraries were prepared by immunoSEQ multiplex PCR; TCRdb keeps only in-frame clonotypes and omits some of them. The top ten hold more than 4.5% of the sample, which has more than 75,000 clones, 90% to 95% seen once. About this clone: Its antigen is not identified.

The germline gives CDR1 LNHNV, CDR2 YYDKDF (reference sequence). The CDR3 spans 14 residues. Trimming shortened V by 0 bases and J by 1 base, and 7 bases separated the two germline ends. The sequencing used peripheral blood, collected on day 0 of AZD1222 vaccination. The V call is TRBV15, the J call TRBJ2-7; D is unresolved. The TCR originated in an adult in good health. For the CDR3, the DNA is TGTGCCACCAGCAGAGAGGACGGTTCCTACGAGCAGTACTTC. It translates to CATSREDGSYEQYF. Filled out from reference TRBV15 and TRBJ2-7, the complete variable domain reads DAMVIQNPRYQVTQFGKPVTLSCSQTLNHNVMYWYQQKSSQAPKLLFHYYDKDFNNEADTPDNFQSRRPNTSFCFLDIRSPGLGDTAMYLCATSREDGSYEQYFGPGTRLTVT.